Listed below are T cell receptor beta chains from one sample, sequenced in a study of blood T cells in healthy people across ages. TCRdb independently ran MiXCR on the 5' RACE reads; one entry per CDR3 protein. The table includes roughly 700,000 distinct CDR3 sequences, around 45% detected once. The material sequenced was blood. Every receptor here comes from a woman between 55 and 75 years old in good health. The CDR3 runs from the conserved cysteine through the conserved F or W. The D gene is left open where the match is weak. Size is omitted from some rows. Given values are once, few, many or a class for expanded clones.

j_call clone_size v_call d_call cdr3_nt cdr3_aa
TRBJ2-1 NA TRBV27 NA TGTGCCAGCAGTTTTCTAAGTCGGTCCAGCTCCTACAATGAGCAGTTCTTC CASSFLSRSSSYNEQFF
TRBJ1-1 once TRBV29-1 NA TGCAGCGGTGCCGCGCCAGGGTGGGCTTTCTTT CSGAAPGWAFF
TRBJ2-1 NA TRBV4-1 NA TGCGCCAGCAGCCAATCCCTAGCGAACGATGAGCAGTTCTTC CASSQSLANDEQFF
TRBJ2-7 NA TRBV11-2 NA TGTGCCAGCAGCGTAGGGGACATCTACAATGAGCAGTACTTC CASSVGDIYNEQYF
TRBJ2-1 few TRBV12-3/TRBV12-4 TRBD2 TGTGCCAGCAGTTTGTGGGAGACTAGCGGATTCAGCTCCTACAATGAGCAGTTCTTC CASSLWETSGFSSYNEQFF
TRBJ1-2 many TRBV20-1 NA TGCAGTGCTAGTCCCGTTCAGGGGCGAGGCTACACCTTC CSASPVQGRGYTF
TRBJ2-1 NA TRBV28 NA TGTGCCAGCAGTTTTCGAGCGGTCTACAATGAGCAGTTCTTC CASSFRAVYNEQFF
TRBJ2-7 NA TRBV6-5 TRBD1 TGTGCCAGCAGGCGACAGGGACCCTACGAGCAGTACTTC CASRRQGPYEQYF
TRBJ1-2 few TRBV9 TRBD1 TGTGCCAGCAGCGACACCGGGACAGGGCCATATGGCTACACCTTC CASSDTGTGPYGYTF
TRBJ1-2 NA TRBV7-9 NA TGTGCCAGCAGCCAACATTTGACGGGGCCGGTTGGGGGCTACACCTTC CASSQHLTGPVGGYTF
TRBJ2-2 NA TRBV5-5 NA TGTGCCAGCAGCTTGGCCGGGACACTATCCTTGAACACCGGGGAGCTGTTTTTT CASSLAGTLSLNTGELFF
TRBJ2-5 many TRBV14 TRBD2 TGTGCCAGCAGCCCTTTCGGACTAGCGGAAGAGACCCAGTACTTC CASSPFGLAEETQYF
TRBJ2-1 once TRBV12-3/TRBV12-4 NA TGTGCCAGCAGTTTGGTGGGGGGAATTGCAGAGACCCAGTTCTTC CASSLVGGIAETQFF
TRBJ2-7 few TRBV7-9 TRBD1 TGTGCCAGCAGCTCACAAACCGGGACAGGGATGAAAGAGCAGTACTTC CASSSQTGTGMKEQYF
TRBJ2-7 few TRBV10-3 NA TGTGCCATCAGTGGCCCCGGGACGCCCCTGGAGCAGTACTTC CAISGPGTPLEQYF
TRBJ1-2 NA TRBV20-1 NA TGCAGTGCTATCCCGGCTGAGCTTAACTATGGCTACACCTTC CSAIPAELNYGYTF
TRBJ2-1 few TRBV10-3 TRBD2 TGTGCCACAACCGGGACTAGCGGGACCCTGAGCAATGAGCAGTTCTTC CATTGTSGTLSNEQFF
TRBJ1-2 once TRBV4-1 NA TGCGCCAGCAGCCGTCTCGCAGGGTCGGGTAGCTATGGCTACACCTTC CASSRLAGSGSYGYTF
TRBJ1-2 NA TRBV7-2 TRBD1 TGTGCCAGCAGCCCCCGAGGGGGCAGGGCCTATGGCTACACCTTC CASSPRGGRAYGYTF
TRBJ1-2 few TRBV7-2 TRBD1 TGTGCCAGCAGCTTGACAGGGAGTGGCTACACCTTC CASSLTGSGYTF
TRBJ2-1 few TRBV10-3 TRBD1 TGTGCCATCAGTCCGGGACAGGGGACGGGAGGCTCCTACAATGAGCAGTTCTTC CAISPGQGTGGSYNEQFF
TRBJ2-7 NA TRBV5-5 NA TGTGCCAGCAGCCAGACGATACAGATTTACGAGCAGTACTTC CASSQTIQIYEQYF
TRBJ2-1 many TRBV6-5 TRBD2 TGTGCCAGCAGGTCCGGACTAGCGGAGCAGTTCTTC CASRSGLAEQFF
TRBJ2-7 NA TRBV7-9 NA TGTGCCAGTCGCAGGCTAGGGCATTACGAGCAGTACTTC CASRRLGHYEQYF
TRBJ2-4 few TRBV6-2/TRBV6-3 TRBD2 TGTGCCAGCAGACCCCTTATCGGCGGGAGGCTATTAGCCAAAAACATTCAGTACTTC CASRPLIGGRLLAKNIQYF
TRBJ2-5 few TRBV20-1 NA TGCAGTGCTAGTTGGGCGGGAATTCAAGTCCAAGAGACCCAGTACTTC CSASWAGIQVQETQYF
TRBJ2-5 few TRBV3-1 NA TGTGCCAGCAGCCAAGCCTTGTGGGGAAGAGAGCAGTACTTC CASSQALWGREQYF
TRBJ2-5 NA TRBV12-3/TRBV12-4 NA TGTGCCAGCAGTTTAAGGGATACCTACGAGCAGAACTTC CASSLRDTYEQNF
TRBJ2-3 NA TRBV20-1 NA TGCAGTGCTAGGAGACTACCGGGAAGCACAGATACGCAGTATTTT CSARRLPGSTDTQYF
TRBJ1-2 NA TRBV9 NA TGTGCCAGCAGCGTTAGGGGCCTGGCGGGGGGCTACACCTTC CASSVRGLAGGYTF
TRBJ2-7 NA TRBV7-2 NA TGTGCCAGCAGCTTCAATTGGAGGGCCGACTACAATGAGCAGTACTTC CASSFNWRADYNEQYF
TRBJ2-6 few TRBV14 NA TGTGCCAGCAGCCCTTTGTGGATCTCTGGGGCCAACGTCCTGACTTTC CASSPLWISGANVLTF
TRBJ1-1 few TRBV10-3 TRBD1 TGTGCCATCAGTAACAAACAGGGGTCGAACACTGAAGCTTTCTTT CAISNKQGSNTEAFF
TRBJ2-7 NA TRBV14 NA TGTGCCAGCAGTCCGGGCGGTTTGCAACAGTACTTC CASSPGGLQQYF
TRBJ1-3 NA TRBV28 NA TGTGCCAGCAGTCCCCGGGGCTCTGGAAACACCATATATTTT CASSPRGSGNTIYF
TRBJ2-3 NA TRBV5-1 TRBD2 TGCGCCAGCAGCCCATTCGGTAGCGGGAGGGTCGAGACAGATACGCAGTATTTT CASSPFGSGRVETDTQYF